A selection of T cell receptor beta chains follows, all from one sample in a study of T cell responses to AZD1222 COVID-19 vaccine. Here immunoSEQ multiplex PCR was the method, and the copy in TCRdb shows in-frame clones only, minus some. The sample has roughly 100,000 clones, about nine tenths seen once. This sample comprised peripheral blood, obtained on day 0 of AZD1222 vaccination. Receptors were obtained from an adult in good health. CDR3s include the opening cysteine and the closing phenylalanine or tryptophan. A D gene is named only where the DNA matches it firmly. The size entry is marked missing in some rows and otherwise reads once, few, many or a size class.

V,D,size,J,CDR3,DNA
TRBV4-1,TRBD2,-,TRBJ2-5,CASSSPRLAAQQETQYF,TGCGCCAGCAGCTCTCCCCGACTAGCGGCACAGCAAGAGACCCAGTACTTC
TRBV9,-,-,TRBJ2-1,CASSGPPLHNEQFF,TGTGCCAGCAGCGGGCCCCCTCTCCACAATGAGCAGTTCTTC
TRBV19,-,-,TRBJ1-1,CASSMGIRMNTEAFF,TGTGCCAGTAGTATGGGCATCCGCATGAACACTGAAGCTTTCTTT
TRBV19,-,once,TRBJ2-5,CASSIWGNQETQYF,TGTGCCAGTAGTATATGGGGGAACCAAGAGACCCAGTACTTC
TRBV5-1,-,once,TRBJ1-4,CASSLDTNEKLFF,TGCGCCAGCAGCCTAGACACAAATGAAAAACTGTTTTTT
TRBV30,TRBD1,-,TRBJ1-2,CAWSVLGTGPYTF,TGTGCCTGGAGTGTACTGGGGACAGGTCCATACACCTTC
TRBV10-3,-,-,TRBJ2-1,CAITQGNSYNEQFF,TGTGCCATCACACAGGGTAACTCCTACAATGAGCAGTTCTTC
TRBV2,-,-,TRBJ1-1,CASSVYQEGAEAFF,TGTGCCAGCAGTGTGTACCAGGAAGGGGCTGAAGCTTTCTTT
TRBV5-1,-,-,TRBJ1-3,CASSPQASGNTIYF,TGCGCCAGCAGCCCCCAGGCCTCTGGAAACACCATATATTTT
TRBV7-9,-,-,TRBJ2-2,CASSSRAGADTGELFF,TGTGCCAGCAGCTCCCGGGCAGGGGCGGACACCGGGGAGCTGTTTTTT
TRBV19,-,-,TRBJ1-2,CASKSRQFYGYTF,TGTGCCAGTAAGAGCCGACAGTTCTATGGCTACACCTTC
TRBV5-5,-,-,TRBJ1-2,CASRRRTEDYGYTF,TGTGCCAGCAGGCGCCGGACAGAAGACTATGGCTACACCTTC
TRBV27,-,-,TRBJ2-5,CASRGGQSKETQYF,TGTGCCAGCAGGGGGGGACAGTCAAAAGAGACCCAGTACTTC
TRBV6-5,-,-,TRBJ1-4,CASIELRGSEKLFF,TGTGCCAGCATAGAGTTGCGAGGGAGTGAAAAACTGTTTTTT
TRBV3-1/TRBV3-2,-,-,TRBJ2-5,CASSQERGETQYF,TGTGCCAGCAGCCAAGAGCGCGGAGAGACCCAGTACTTC
TRBV6-2/TRBV6-3,TRBD1,-,TRBJ1-1,CASSHGTGGYTFF,TGTGCCAGCAGTCACGGGACAGGGGGCTATACTTTCTTT
TRBV28,-,-,TRBJ1-3,CASSLTFSGNTIYF,TGTGCCAGCAGCCTAACTTTCTCTGGAAACACCATATATTTT
TRBV9,TRBD1,once,TRBJ1-1,CASSVSRGLSTEAFF,TGTGCCAGCAGCGTATCCAGGGGGCTTAGCACTGAAGCTTTCTTT
TRBV6-1,-,-,TRBJ2-7,CASSEAPGKVYEQYF,TGTGCCAGCAGTGAAGCTCCGGGGAAAGTCTACGAGCAGTACTTC
TRBV24-1,TRBD1,-,TRBJ1-1,CATSDTRQGMGAFF,TGTGCCACCAGTGATACCCGACAGGGTATGGGAGCTTTCTTT
TRBV7-2,-,-,TRBJ1-3,CASSLAGTGNTIYF,TGTGCCAGCAGCTTAGCAGGGACTGGAAACACCATATATTTT
TRBV19,TRBD2,-,TRBJ2-5,CASSTQGTSGWQTQYF,TGTGCCAGTAGTACGCAAGGGACTAGCGGGTGGCAGACCCAGTACTTC
TRBV3-1/TRBV3-2,TRBD2,-,TRBJ2-2,CASATSGVNTGELFF,TGTGCCAGCGCGACTAGCGGGGTGAACACCGGGGAGCTGTTTTTT
TRBV6-2/TRBV6-3,TRBD1,-,TRBJ1-5,CASSGQARNQPQHF,TGTGCCAGCAGTGGACAGGCACGGAATCAGCCCCAGCATTTT
TRBV5-4,-,-,TRBJ2-1,CASSLEAGSEQFF,TGTGCCAGCAGCTTGGAGGCAGGGAGTGAGCAGTTCTTC
TRBV25-1,TRBD1,-,TRBJ2-7,CASIADRGSYEQYF,TGTGCCAGCATTGCGGACAGGGGATCCTACGAGCAGTACTTC
TRBV25-1,TRBD1,-,TRBJ2-7,CASTPMGQGSSYEQYF,TGTGCCAGCACACCTATGGGACAGGGGAGCTCCTACGAGCAGTACTTC
TRBV6-5,-,-,TRBJ2-7,CASSDSPYEQYF,TGTGCCAGCAGTGACTCCCCTTACGAGCAGTACTTC
TRBV4-2,-,once,TRBJ2-5,CASSPVRQVETQYF,TGTGCCAGCAGCCCCGTGCGTCAGGTGGAGACCCAGTACTTC
TRBV21-1,-,-,TRBJ2-7,CASNAGQGDHNERYEQYF,TGTGCCAGCAACGCGGGACAGGGGGATCATAACGAACGCTACGAGCAGTACTTC
TRBV7-8,-,once,TRBJ1-5,CASSPQGRRGNQPQHF,TGTGCCAGCAGCCCTCAGGGGCGCAGGGGCAATCAGCCCCAGCATTTT
TRBV28,-,once,TRBJ1-4,CASSPGAVHEKLFF,TGTGCCAGCAGCCCCGGCGCTGTGCATGAAAAACTGTTTTTT
TRBV7-8,-,-,TRBJ1-4,CASSPIRTTNEKLFF,TGTGCCAGCAGCCCTATCAGAACAACTAATGAAAAACTGTTTTTT
TRBV27,-,-,TRBJ1-2,CASRTLQAGYGYTF,TGTGCCAGCAGGACTCTACAGGCGGGGTATGGCTACACCTTC
TRBV24-1,TRBD2,once,TRBJ2-3,CATGGTSGETDTQYF,TGTGCCACCGGCGGGACTAGCGGGGAAACAGATACGCAGTATTTT
TRBV18,TRBD1,-,TRBJ1-1,CASSPFDRVEGAFF,TGTGCCAGCTCACCCTTCGACAGGGTCGAGGGAGCTTTCTTT
TRBV3-1/TRBV3-2,-,-,TRBJ2-3,CASSQTTTDTQYF,TGTGCCAGCAGCCAGACCACCACAGATACGCAGTATTTT
TRBV6-2/TRBV6-3,TRBD1,-,TRBJ1-1,CASSYSKGQVGGTEAFF,TGTGCCAGCAGTTACTCGAAGGGACAGGTTGGGGGCACTGAAGCTTTCTTT
TRBV28,TRBD1,-,TRBJ1-6,CASSPGQGNSPLHF,TGTGCCAGCAGTCCGGGACAGGGGAATTCACCCCTCCACTTT
TRBV6-4,-,-,TRBJ2-7,CASSPQGTSYEQYF,TGTGCCAGCAGTCCCCAGGGGACCTCCTACGAGCAGTACTTC
TRBV3-1/TRBV3-2,TRBD2,-,TRBJ2-3,CASSQEWTSASTDTQYF,TGTGCCAGCAGCCAAGAATGGACTAGCGCCTCCACAGATACGCAGTATTTT
TRBV29-1,TRBD1,-,TRBJ1-1,CSVSGGVSEAFF,TGCAGCGTTTCAGGGGGGGTCTCTGAAGCTTTCTTT
TRBV18,TRBD1,-,TRBJ2-3,CASSSPGQAKDTQYF,TGTGCCAGCTCATCACCGGGACAGGCTAAAGATACGCAGTATTTT
TRBV2,TRBD2,-,TRBJ2-3,CASSEGGGASTDTQYF,TGTGCCAGCAGTGAAGGGGGGGGTGCTAGCACAGATACGCAGTATTTT
TRBV3-1/TRBV3-2,TRBD1,-,TRBJ1-4,CASSARDRPGGEKLFF,TGTGCCAGCAGCGCCCGGGACAGGCCGGGGGGTGAAAAACTGTTTTTT
TRBV7-8,TRBD1,-,TRBJ2-7,CASSPRQGENYEQYF,TGTGCCAGCAGCCCCCGACAGGGGGAGAATTACGAGCAGTACTTC
TRBV2,-,-,TRBJ1-5,CASSEMGSNQPQHF,TGTGCCAGCAGTGAAATGGGGAGCAATCAGCCCCAGCATTTT
TRBV13,TRBD2,-,TRBJ2-5,CASSLSSGGLQETQYF,TGTGCCAGCAGCTTGTCCAGCGGGGGATTACAAGAGACCCAGTACTTC
TRBV30,-,-,TRBJ2-3,CAWDAGTDTQYF,TGTGCCTGGGATGCAGGCACAGATACGCAGTATTTT
TRBV7-3,-,-,TRBJ2-1,CASKVSGAGSYNEQFF,TGTGCCAGCAAGGTTTCAGGGGCCGGCTCCTACAATGAGCAGTTCTTC
TRBV7-9,TRBD2,once,TRBJ2-7,CASSPDLLAGGSYEQYF,TGTGCCAGCAGCCCCGACCTATTGGCGGGGGGAAGCTACGAGCAGTACTTC
TRBV5-1,-,-,TRBJ2-7,CASSDGSYEQYF,TGCGCCAGCAGCGACGGGAGCTACGAGCAGTACTTC
TRBV28,-,-,TRBJ2-7,CASSSPGQYSYEQYF,TGTGCCAGCAGTTCCCCTGGACAGTACTCCTACGAGCAGTACTTC
TRBV28,TRBD1,-,TRBJ1-2,CASSSGQGPYGYTF,TGTGCCAGCAGTTCGGGACAGGGGCCGTATGGCTACACCTTC